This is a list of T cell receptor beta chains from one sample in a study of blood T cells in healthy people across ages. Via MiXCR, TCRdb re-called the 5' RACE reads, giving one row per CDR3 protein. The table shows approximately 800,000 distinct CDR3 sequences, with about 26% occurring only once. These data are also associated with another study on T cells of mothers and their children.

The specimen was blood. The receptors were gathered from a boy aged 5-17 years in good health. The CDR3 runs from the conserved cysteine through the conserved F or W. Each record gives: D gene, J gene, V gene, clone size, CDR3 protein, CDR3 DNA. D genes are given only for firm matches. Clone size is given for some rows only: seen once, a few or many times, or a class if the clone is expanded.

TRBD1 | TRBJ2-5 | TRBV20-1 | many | CSALDRGQETQYF | TGCAGTGCTTTGGACAGGGGTCAAGAGACCCAGTACTTC
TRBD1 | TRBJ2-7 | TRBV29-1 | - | CSVVMMGQGYEQYF | TGCAGCGTTGTCATGATGGGACAGGGATACGAGCAGTACTTC
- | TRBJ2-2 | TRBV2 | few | CASSPDGVGNTGELFF | TGTGCCAGCAGCCCGGACGGCGTTGGGAACACCGGGGAGCTGTTTTTT
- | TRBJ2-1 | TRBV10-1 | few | CASSPETGSYNEQFF | TGCGCCAGCAGTCCCGAGACAGGCTCCTACAATGAGCAGTTCTTC
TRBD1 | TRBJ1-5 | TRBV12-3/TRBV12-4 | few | CASSLARETGHQPQHF | TGTGCCAGCAGTTTAGCCCGCGAGACAGGGCATCAGCCCCAGCATTTT
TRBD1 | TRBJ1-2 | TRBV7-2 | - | CASSTRTGGNYGYTF | TGTGCCAGCAGCACCCGGACAGGGGGGAACTATGGCTACACCTTC
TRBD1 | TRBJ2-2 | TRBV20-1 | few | CSAGQGAGELFF | TGCAGTGCTGGTCAGGGGGCCGGGGAGCTGTTTTTT
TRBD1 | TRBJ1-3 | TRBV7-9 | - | CASSPTGQVSGNTIYF | TGTGCCAGCAGCCCCACGGGACAGGTCTCTGGAAACACCATATATTTT
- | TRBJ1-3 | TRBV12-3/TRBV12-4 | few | CASTTGNTIYF | TGTGCCAGCACGACAGGAAACACCATATATTTT
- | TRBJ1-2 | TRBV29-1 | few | CSVESGGDYGYTF | TGCAGCGTTGAAAGTGGTGGTGACTATGGCTACACCTTC
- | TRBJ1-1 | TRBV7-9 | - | CASSPGLTEAFF | TGTGCCAGCAGCCCAGGCTTAACTGAAGCTTTCTTT
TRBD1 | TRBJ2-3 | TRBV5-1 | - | CASSFRDREGDTQYF | TGCGCCAGCAGCTTCCGGGACAGGGAAGGAGATACGCAGTATTTT
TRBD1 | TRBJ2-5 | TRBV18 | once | CASSPPASGGLGEQYF | TGTGCCAGCTCACCACCGGCTTCAGGGGGTCTTGGGGAACAGTACTTC
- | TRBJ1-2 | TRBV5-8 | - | CASSAVEGPYNYGYTF | TGTGCCAGCAGCGCAGTCGAAGGGCCTTATAACTATGGCTACACCTTC
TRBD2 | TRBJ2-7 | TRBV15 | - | CATSRDWEGRRGYEQYF | TGTGCCACCAGCAGAGATTGGGAGGGACGAAGGGGATATGAGCAGTACTTC
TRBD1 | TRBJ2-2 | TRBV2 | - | CASSGDRAWTGELFF | TGTGCCAGCAGTGGGGACAGGGCGTGGACCGGGGAGCTGTTTTTT
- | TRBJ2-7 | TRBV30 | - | CAWSYGHEQYF | TGTGCCTGGAGTTATGGGCACGAGCAGTACTTC
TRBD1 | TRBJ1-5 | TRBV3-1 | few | CASSQGTGNGNQPQHF | TGTGCCAGCAGCCAGGGGACAGGGAATGGCAATCAGCCCCAGCATTTT
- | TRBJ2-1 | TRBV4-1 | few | CASSQYDWGRHNEQFF | TGCGCCAGCAGCCAATACGATTGGGGTCGTCACAATGAGCAGTTCTTC
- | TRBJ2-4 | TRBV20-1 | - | CSARVGSGTLIGIQYF | TGCAGTGCTAGAGTTGGGTCCGGGACTTTGATAGGCATTCAGTACTTC
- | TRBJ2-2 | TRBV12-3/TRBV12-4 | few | CASSPDFQLNTGELFF | TGTGCCAGCAGTCCCGACTTCCAGTTGAACACCGGGGAGCTGTTTTTT
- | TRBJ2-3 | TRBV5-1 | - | CASSWGEDRDTQYF | TGCGCCAGCAGCTGGGGGGAGGACCGGGATACGCAGTATTTT
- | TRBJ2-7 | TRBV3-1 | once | CASSPFSGSYEQYF | TGTGCCAGCAGCCCCTTTTCGGGCTCCTACGAGCAGTACTTC
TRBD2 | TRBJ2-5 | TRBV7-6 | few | CASSKTSGGQESQYF | TGTGCCAGCAGCAAGACTAGCGGGGGGCAAGAGAGCCAGTACTTC
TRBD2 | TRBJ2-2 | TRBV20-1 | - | CSASKTSGGLRNTGELFF | TGCAGTGCTAGCAAAACTAGCGGGGGCCTCAGGAACACCGGGGAGCTGTTTTTT
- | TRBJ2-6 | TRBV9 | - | CASTSQGGGRHHISGANVLTF | TGTGCCAGCACTTCGCAAGGGGGGGGGCGTCATCATATCTCTGGGGCCAACGTCCTGACTTTC
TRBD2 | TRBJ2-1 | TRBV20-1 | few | CSAIPYGTSGYNEQFF | TGCAGTGCTATCCCCTATGGGACTAGCGGTTACAATGAGCAGTTCTTC
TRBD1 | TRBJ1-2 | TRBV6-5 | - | CASSYLTGTNYGYTF | TGTGCCAGCAGTTACTTGACAGGGACTAACTATGGCTACACCTTC
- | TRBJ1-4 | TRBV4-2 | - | CASSRRSRNEKLFF | TGTGCCAGCAGCCGCCGATCACGAAATGAAAAACTGTTTTTT
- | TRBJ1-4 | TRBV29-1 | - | CSVTHTGDNEKLFF | TGCAGCGTGACTCACACGGGCGACAATGAAAAACTGTTTTTT
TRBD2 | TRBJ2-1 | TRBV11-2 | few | CASSSLRTSGGYNEQFF | TGTGCCAGCAGCTCCCTCCGGACTAGCGGGGGTTACAATGAGCAGTTCTTC
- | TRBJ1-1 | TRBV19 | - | CASRSTLNTEAFF | TGTGCCAGTAGGTCGACCTTGAACACTGAAGCTTTCTTT
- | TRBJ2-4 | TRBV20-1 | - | CSARDGAALAKNIQYF | TGCAGTGCTAGAGATGGGGCAGCTTTAGCCAAAAACATTCAGTACTTC
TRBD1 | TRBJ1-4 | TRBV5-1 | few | CASSWGQGSSTNEKLFF | TGCGCCAGCAGTTGGGGACAGGGGTCATCAACTAATGAAAAACTGTTTTTT
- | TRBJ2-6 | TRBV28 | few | CASSMGDLVANVLTF | TGTGCCAGCAGTATGGGGGACCTCGTAGCCAACGTCCTGACTTTC
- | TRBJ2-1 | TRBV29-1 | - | CSVFHTYNEQFF | TGCAGCGTTTTCCATACCTACAATGAGCAGTTCTTC
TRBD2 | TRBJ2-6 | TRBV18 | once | CASSPGLASGANVLTF | TGTGCCAGCTCACCGGGACTAGCATCTGGGGCCAACGTCCTGACTTTC